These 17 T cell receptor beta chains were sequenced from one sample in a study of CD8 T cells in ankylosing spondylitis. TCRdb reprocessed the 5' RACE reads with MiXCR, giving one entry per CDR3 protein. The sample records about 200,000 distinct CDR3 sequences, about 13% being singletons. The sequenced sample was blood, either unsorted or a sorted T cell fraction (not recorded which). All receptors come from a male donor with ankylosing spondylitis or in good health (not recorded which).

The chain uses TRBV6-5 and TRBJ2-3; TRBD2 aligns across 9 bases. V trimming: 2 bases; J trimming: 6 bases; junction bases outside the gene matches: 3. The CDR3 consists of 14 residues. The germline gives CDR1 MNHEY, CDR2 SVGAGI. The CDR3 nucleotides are TGTGCCAGCAGTTACCAGCGGGGGGTTGATACGCAGTATTTT. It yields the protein CASSYQRGVDTQYF.

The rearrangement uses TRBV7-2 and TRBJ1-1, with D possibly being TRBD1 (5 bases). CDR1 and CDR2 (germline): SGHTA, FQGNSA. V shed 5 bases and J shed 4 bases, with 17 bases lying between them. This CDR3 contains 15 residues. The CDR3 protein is CASSPQGGGSTEAFF. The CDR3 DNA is TGTGCCAGCAGCCCGCAGGGAGGCGGGTCCACTGAAGCTTTCTTT.

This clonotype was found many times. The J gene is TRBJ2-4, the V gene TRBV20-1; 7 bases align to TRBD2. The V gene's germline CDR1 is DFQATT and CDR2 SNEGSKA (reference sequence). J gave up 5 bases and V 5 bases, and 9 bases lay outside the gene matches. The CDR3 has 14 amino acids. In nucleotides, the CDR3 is TGCAGTGCTCTAGATGGGGAGGGACAAAACATTCAGTACTTC. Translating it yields CSALDGEGQNIQYF.

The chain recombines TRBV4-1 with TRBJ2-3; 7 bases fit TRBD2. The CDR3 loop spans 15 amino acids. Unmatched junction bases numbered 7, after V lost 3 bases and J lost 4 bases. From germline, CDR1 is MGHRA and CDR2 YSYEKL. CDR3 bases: TGCGCCAGCAGCCAGTTCGGGGGGACCTCAGATACGCAGTATTTT. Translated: CASSQFGGTSDTQYF.

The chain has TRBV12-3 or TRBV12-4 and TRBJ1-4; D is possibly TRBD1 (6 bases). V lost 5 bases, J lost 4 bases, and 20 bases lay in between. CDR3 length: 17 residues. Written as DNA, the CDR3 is TGTGCCAGCAGTCCTCTACAGGGTGTCGCCCATAATGAAAAACTGTTTTTT. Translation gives CASSPLQGVAHNEKLFF.

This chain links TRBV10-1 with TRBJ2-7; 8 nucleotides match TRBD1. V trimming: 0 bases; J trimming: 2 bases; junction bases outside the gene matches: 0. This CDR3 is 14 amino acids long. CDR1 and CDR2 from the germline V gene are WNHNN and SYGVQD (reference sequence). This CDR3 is CASSESQGAYEQYF. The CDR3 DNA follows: TGCGCCAGCAGTGAGTCACAGGGGGCCTACGAGCAGTACTTC.

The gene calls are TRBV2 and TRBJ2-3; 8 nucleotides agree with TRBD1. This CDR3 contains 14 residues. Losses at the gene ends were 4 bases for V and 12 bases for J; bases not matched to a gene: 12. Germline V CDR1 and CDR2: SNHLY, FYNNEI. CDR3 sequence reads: CASSGGQGPGGQYF. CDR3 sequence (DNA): TGTGCCAGCAGTGGAGGACAGGGCCCCGGGGGACAGTATTTT.

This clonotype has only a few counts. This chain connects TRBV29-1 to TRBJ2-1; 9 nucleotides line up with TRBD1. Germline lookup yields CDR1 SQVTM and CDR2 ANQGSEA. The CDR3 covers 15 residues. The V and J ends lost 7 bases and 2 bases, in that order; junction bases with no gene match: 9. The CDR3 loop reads CSACRTGEAYNEQFF. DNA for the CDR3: TGCAGCGCTTGTCGGACAGGGGAGGCCTACAATGAGCAGTTCTTC.

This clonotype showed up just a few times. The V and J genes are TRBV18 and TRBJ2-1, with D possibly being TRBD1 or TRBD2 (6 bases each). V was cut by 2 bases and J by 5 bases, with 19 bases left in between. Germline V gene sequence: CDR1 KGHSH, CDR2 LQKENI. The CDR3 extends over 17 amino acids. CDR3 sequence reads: CASSPSFGGARDNEQFF. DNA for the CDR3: TGTGCCAGCTCACCAAGTTTCGGGGGCGCCCGGGACAATGAGCAGTTCTTC.

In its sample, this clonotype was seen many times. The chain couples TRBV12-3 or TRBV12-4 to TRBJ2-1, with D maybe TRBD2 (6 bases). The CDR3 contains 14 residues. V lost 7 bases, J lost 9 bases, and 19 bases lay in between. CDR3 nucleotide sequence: TGTGCCAGCAATCCCGGAGGGTCTGGGGGTGAGCAGTTCTTC. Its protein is CASNPGGSGGEQFF.

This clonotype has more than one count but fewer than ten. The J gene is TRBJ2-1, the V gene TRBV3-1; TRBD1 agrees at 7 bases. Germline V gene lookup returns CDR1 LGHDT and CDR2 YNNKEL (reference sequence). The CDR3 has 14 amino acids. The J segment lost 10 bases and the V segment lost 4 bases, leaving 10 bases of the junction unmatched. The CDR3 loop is CASSPRGQAGEQFF. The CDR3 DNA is TGTGCCAGCAGCCCCCGAGGACAGGCCGGGGAGCAGTTCTTC.

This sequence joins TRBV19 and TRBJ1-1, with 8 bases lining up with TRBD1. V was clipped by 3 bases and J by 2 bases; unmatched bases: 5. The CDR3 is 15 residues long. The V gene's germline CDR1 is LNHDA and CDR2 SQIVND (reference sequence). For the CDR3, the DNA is TGTGCCAGTAGTATGGACAGGGATGGTAACACTGAAGCTTTCTTT. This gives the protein CASSMDRDGNTEAFF.

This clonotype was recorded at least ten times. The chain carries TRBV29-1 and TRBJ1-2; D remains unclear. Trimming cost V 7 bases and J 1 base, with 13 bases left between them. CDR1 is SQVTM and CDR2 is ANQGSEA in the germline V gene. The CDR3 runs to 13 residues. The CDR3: CSAWERDNYGYTF. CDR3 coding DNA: TGCAGCGCCTGGGAGCGGGATAACTATGGCTACACCTTC.

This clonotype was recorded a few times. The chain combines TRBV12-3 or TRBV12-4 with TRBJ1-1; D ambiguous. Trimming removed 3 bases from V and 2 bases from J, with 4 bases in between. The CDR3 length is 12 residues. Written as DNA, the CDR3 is TGTGCCAGCAGTTTCATTAACACTGAAGCTTTCTTT. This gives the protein CASSFINTEAFF.

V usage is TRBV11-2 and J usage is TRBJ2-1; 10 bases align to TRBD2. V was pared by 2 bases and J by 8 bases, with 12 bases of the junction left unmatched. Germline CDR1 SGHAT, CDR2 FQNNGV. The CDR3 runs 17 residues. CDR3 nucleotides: TGTGCCAGCAGCTTATCCTCCCCGGGACTAGCGTTCGATGAGCAGTTCTTC. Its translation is CASSLSSPGLAFDEQFF.

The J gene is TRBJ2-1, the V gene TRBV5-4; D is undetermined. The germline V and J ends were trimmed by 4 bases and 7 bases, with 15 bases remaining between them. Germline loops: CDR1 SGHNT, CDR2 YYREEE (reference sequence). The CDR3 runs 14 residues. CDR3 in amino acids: CASSAVADGNEQFF. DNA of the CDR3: TGTGCCAGCAGCGCGGTGGCGGACGGGAATGAGCAGTTCTTC.

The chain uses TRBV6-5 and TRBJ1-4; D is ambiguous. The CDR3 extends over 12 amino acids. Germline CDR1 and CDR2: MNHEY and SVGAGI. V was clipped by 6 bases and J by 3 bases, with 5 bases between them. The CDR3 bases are TGTGCCAGCAGCACCTCTAATGAAAAACTGTTTTTT. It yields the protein CASSTSNEKLFF.